This is a list of T cell receptor beta chains from one sample in a study of blood T cell repertoires in COVID-19. Measured with immunoSEQ multiplex PCR; TCRdb has only the in-frame clones, and not every one. The sample lists a few hundred thousand clones; roughly 85% were seen once. The sample was PBMCs or T cells enriched from blood (not recorded which). The receptor source for this set is a woman between 35 and 50 years old with acute COVID-19. The CDR3 runs from the conserved cysteine through the conserved F or W. D genes are given only for firm matches. Size tells how often a clone was seen (once, few, many) or the class of an expanded clone, and some rows leave it out.

length,V,D,size,J,DNA,CDR3
14,TRBV7-2,TRBD1,.,TRBJ1-4,TGTGCCAGCAGCCCGGGACAGGGTTTGGAAAAACTGTTTTTT,CASSPGQGLEKLFF
12,TRBV12-3/TRBV12-4,TRBD2,.,TRBJ2-7,TGTGCCAGCGAACGGGGGGACGGCGAGCAGTACTTC,CASERGDGEQYF
12,TRBV12-3/TRBV12-4,.,.,TRBJ1-1,TGTGCCAGCCGCGGGGGAGGAGGTGAAGCTTTCTTT,CASRGGGGEAFF
14,TRBV28,.,.,TRBJ2-7,TGTGCCAGCAGTACCCCCGGAGCCAACTACGAGCAGTACTTC,CASSTPGANYEQYF
15,TRBV28,TRBD2,.,TRBJ2-5,TGTGCCAGCAGGCTTGGCGGGAGGGCCCCTGAGACCCAGTACTTC,CASRLGGRAPETQYF
13,TRBV19,.,once,TRBJ2-7,TGTGCCAGTAGTTCGAGTGGCTCCTACGAGCAGTACTTC,CASSSSGSYEQYF
16,TRBV28,TRBD2,.,TRBJ2-1,TGTGCCAGCAGTTTACCGCTAGCGGGAGTTCTGAATGAGCAGTTCTTC,CASSLPLAGVLNEQFF
15,TRBV28,.,.,TRBJ2-7,TGTGCCAGCAAAAGAGGGCAGCACTCTTCCTACGAGCAGTACTTC,CASKRGQHSSYEQYF
13,TRBV7-9,.,.,TRBJ2-3,TGTGCCAGCAGCATACCCCGGGGTCCTACGCAGTATTTT,CASSIPRGPTQYF
13,TRBV2,.,.,TRBJ1-1,TGTGCCAGCAGGGCAAGGGGGAACACTGAAGCTTTCTTT,CASRARGNTEAFF
16,TRBV5-1,TRBD2,.,TRBJ2-7,TGCGCCAGCAGCTTGGATCCTAGCGGGTTTCTGGGGGAGCAGTACTTC,CASSLDPSGFLGEQYF
15,TRBV28,.,.,TRBJ1-5,TGTGCCAGCACCACAATGGGGGGTGGGAATCAGCCCCAGCATTTT,CASTTMGGGNQPQHF
16,TRBV18,.,.,TRBJ1-3,TGTGCCAGCTCACCACCAAGGGGGTCGGCTGGAAACACCATATATTTT,CASSPPRGSAGNTIYF